The rows below give T cell receptor beta chains drawn from one sample of a study of human T cells and chemical hapten exposure. MiXCR, run by TCRdb on the RACE reads, gives a single entry per CDR3 protein. The repertoire holds about 58,000 distinct CDR3 sequences, with roughly an eighth as singletons. The sample in question was whole blood, obtained in connection with sensitization to the hapten diphenylcyclopropenone (DPC). All receptors derive from a man aged 25 to 40 with alopecia areata. Some clones in this sample may be carry-over from other donors' samples. CDR3s include the opening cysteine and the closing phenylalanine or tryptophan. Each record gives: J gene, V gene, D gene, clone size, CDR3 protein, CDR3 DNA. The D gene is left open where the match is weak. Part of the rows lack a size; the others show once, few, many or a class for expanded clones.

j_gene: TRBJ2-7; v_gene: TRBV6-2/TRBV6-3; d_gene: TRBD2; abundance: many; CDR3aa: CASSYSRDYSYEQYF; CDR3nt: TGTGCCAGCAGTTACTCGAGGGACTACTCCTACGAGCAGTACTTC
j_gene: TRBJ1-1; v_gene: TRBV9; d_gene: TRBD1; abundance: few; CDR3aa: CASSLEWTGDEVFF; CDR3nt: TGTGCCAGCAGCCTAGAGTGGACAGGGGATGAAGTTTTCTTT
j_gene: TRBJ2-7; v_gene: TRBV7-2; d_gene: .; abundance: .; CDR3aa: CASSLQWAYSYEQYF; CDR3nt: TGTGCCAGCAGCCTCCAGTGGGCTTACTCCTACGAGCAGTACTTC
j_gene: TRBJ2-3; v_gene: TRBV11-2; d_gene: .; abundance: many; CDR3aa: CASRVRGADTQYF; CDR3nt: TGTGCCAGCAGAGTCAGGGGGGCAGATACGCAGTATTTT
j_gene: TRBJ1-2; v_gene: TRBV5-1; d_gene: .; abundance: many; CDR3aa: CASSLATTGNYGYTF; CDR3nt: TGCGCCAGCAGCTTGGCCACGACGGGGAACTATGGCTACACCTTC
j_gene: TRBJ1-5; v_gene: TRBV6-5; d_gene: .; abundance: many; CDR3aa: CASSYSTLGTQHF; CDR3nt: TGTGCCAGCAGTTACTCGACGCTCGGCACCCAGCATTTT
j_gene: TRBJ1-1; v_gene: TRBV14; d_gene: .; abundance: .; CDR3aa: CASSLDGPGEAFF; CDR3nt: TGTGCCAGCAGCCTCGACGGCCCAGGAGAAGCTTTCTTT
j_gene: TRBJ2-3; v_gene: TRBV7-9; d_gene: .; abundance: .; CDR3aa: CASSWSDWGTDTQYF; CDR3nt: TGTGCCAGCAGCTGGTCGGACTGGGGCACAGATACGCAGTATTTT
j_gene: TRBJ2-7; v_gene: TRBV10-3; d_gene: .; abundance: few; CDR3aa: CAISDPREVSPYEQYF; CDR3nt: TGTGCCATCAGTGACCCTCGAGAAGTGAGTCCCTACGAGCAGTACTTC
j_gene: TRBJ2-7; v_gene: TRBV20-1; d_gene: .; abundance: few; CDR3aa: CSARSVLLAYEQYF; CDR3nt: TGCAGTGCTAGGTCAGTCCTTCTCGCCTACGAGCAGTACTTC
j_gene: TRBJ1-5; v_gene: TRBV28; d_gene: .; abundance: many; CDR3aa: CASSFFRGGGNQPQHF; CDR3nt: TGTGCCAGCAGTTTCTTTCGTGGGGGAGGCAATCAGCCCCAGCATTTT
j_gene: TRBJ1-1; v_gene: TRBV4-3; d_gene: TRBD1; abundance: .; CDR3aa: CASSQLTGSNTEAFF; CDR3nt: TGCGCCAGCAGCCAACTGACAGGGTCGAACACTGAAGCTTTCTTT
j_gene: TRBJ2-3; v_gene: TRBV10-3; d_gene: TRBD2; abundance: many; CDR3aa: CAISDSSGGATDTQYF; CDR3nt: TGTGCCATCAGTGATTCTAGCGGGGGGGCGACAGATACGCAGTATTTT
j_gene: TRBJ2-2; v_gene: TRBV7-8; d_gene: .; abundance: many; CDR3aa: CASSRGGNTGELFF; CDR3nt: TGTGCCAGCAGCCGTGGCGGGAACACCGGGGAGCTGTTTTTT
j_gene: TRBJ1-6; v_gene: TRBV2; d_gene: TRBD1; abundance: many; CDR3aa: CASPRQGRNSPLHF; CDR3nt: TGTGCCAGCCCTCGACAGGGGCGTAATTCACCCCTCCACTTT
j_gene: TRBJ2-7; v_gene: TRBV3-1; d_gene: .; abundance: many; CDR3aa: CASSGGSYEQYF; CDR3nt: TGTGCCAGCAGCGGCGGCTCCTACGAGCAGTACTTC
j_gene: TRBJ2-2; v_gene: TRBV5-1; d_gene: TRBD1; abundance: .; CDR3aa: CASSMDRANTGELFF; CDR3nt: TGCGCCAGCAGCATGGACAGGGCGAACACCGGGGAGCTGTTTTTT
j_gene: TRBJ2-5; v_gene: TRBV9; d_gene: .; abundance: few; CDR3aa: CASSAFKGETQYF; CDR3nt: TGTGCCAGCAGCGCGTTTAAAGGGGAGACCCAGTACTTC
j_gene: TRBJ2-7; v_gene: TRBV3-1; d_gene: .; abundance: few; CDR3aa: CASSQVLGGWGIEQYF; CDR3nt: TGTGCCAGCAGCCAAGTATTGGGGGGCTGGGGTATCGAGCAGTACTTC
j_gene: TRBJ2-2; v_gene: TRBV7-7; d_gene: .; abundance: .; CDR3aa: CASSSKTGPGELFF; CDR3nt: TGTGCTAGCAGCTCAAAAACAGGGCCCGGGGAGCTGTTTTTT
j_gene: TRBJ2-2; v_gene: TRBV12-3/TRBV12-4; d_gene: .; abundance: few; CDR3aa: CASSLAVTGELFF; CDR3nt: TGTGCCAGCAGCCTGGCGGTCACCGGGGAGCTGTTTTTT
j_gene: TRBJ2-3; v_gene: TRBV7-6; d_gene: .; abundance: few; CDR3aa: CASSLTGTPLDTQYF; CDR3nt: TGTGCCAGCAGCTTAACCGGGACCCCCTTGGATACGCAGTATTTT
j_gene: TRBJ2-1; v_gene: TRBV28; d_gene: .; abundance: .; CDR3aa: CASSLGQNTYNEQFF; CDR3nt: TGTGCCAGCAGTTTAGGACAGAATACCTACAATGAGCAGTTCTTC
j_gene: TRBJ1-3; v_gene: TRBV28; d_gene: .; abundance: many; CDR3aa: CASSLTPGNTIYF; CDR3nt: TGTGCCAGCAGTTTGACACCTGGAAACACCATATATTTT
j_gene: TRBJ1-4; v_gene: TRBV7-6; d_gene: .; abundance: .; CDR3aa: CASSFTGASNEKLFF; CDR3nt: TGTGCCAGCAGCTTCACGGGGGCGTCTAATGAAAAACTGTTTTTT
j_gene: TRBJ1-3; v_gene: TRBV29-1; d_gene: .; abundance: few; CDR3aa: CSVDRESSGNTIYF; CDR3nt: TGCAGCGTTGACAGGGAGAGCTCTGGAAACACCATATATTTT
j_gene: TRBJ2-3; v_gene: TRBV24-1; d_gene: TRBD1; abundance: many; CDR3aa: CATSAGQASTDTQYF; CDR3nt: TGTGCCACCAGTGCGGGACAGGCTAGCACAGATACGCAGTATTTT
j_gene: TRBJ2-6; v_gene: TRBV5-5; d_gene: .; abundance: many; CDR3aa: CASSFRGAPHSGANVLTF; CDR3nt: TGTGCCAGCAGCTTTAGGGGGGCCCCTCACTCTGGGGCCAACGTCCTGACTTTC
j_gene: TRBJ1-6; v_gene: TRBV3-1; d_gene: .; abundance: .; CDR3aa: CASSQDGTGNSPLHF; CDR3nt: TGTGCCAGCAGCCAAGATGGGACGGGGAATTCACCCCTCCACTTT
j_gene: TRBJ2-7; v_gene: TRBV5-1; d_gene: TRBD1; abundance: .; CDR3aa: CASSLAGNIGQGDEQYF; CDR3nt: TGCGCCAGCAGCTTGGCCGGAAACATAGGACAGGGCGACGAGCAGTACTTC
j_gene: TRBJ1-5; v_gene: TRBV11-2; d_gene: .; abundance: many; CDR3aa: CASSLGRFRGNQPQHF; CDR3nt: TGTGCCAGCAGCTTAGGGAGGTTTAGGGGCAATCAGCCCCAGCATTTT
j_gene: TRBJ2-7; v_gene: TRBV7-3; d_gene: .; abundance: many; CDR3aa: CASSSVSREQREQYF; CDR3nt: TGTGCCAGCAGCTCCGTCTCGCGCGAGCAGCGGGAGCAGTACTTC
j_gene: TRBJ1-2; v_gene: TRBV3-1; d_gene: .; abundance: .; CDR3aa: CASSHNVYGYTF; CDR3nt: TGTGCCAGCAGCCATAACGTGTATGGCTACACCTTC
j_gene: TRBJ1-1; v_gene: TRBV2; d_gene: .; abundance: few; CDR3aa: CASSESPNTEAFF; CDR3nt: TGTGCCAGCAGTGAGTCACCGAACACTGAAGCTTTCTTT
j_gene: TRBJ1-1; v_gene: TRBV7-9; d_gene: .; abundance: .; CDR3aa: CASSLIGQPFMNTEAFF; CDR3nt: TGTGCCAGCAGCTTAATAGGACAGCCCTTCATGAACACTGAAGCTTTCTTT
j_gene: TRBJ2-1; v_gene: TRBV25-1; d_gene: .; abundance: few; CDR3aa: CASSEFRDEQFF; CDR3nt: TGTGCCAGCAGTGAATTTAGGGATGAGCAGTTCTTC
j_gene: TRBJ2-1; v_gene: TRBV19; d_gene: TRBD2; abundance: .; CDR3aa: CASSILAGLYYKEQFF; CDR3nt: TGTGCCAGTAGTATTTTAGCGGGGCTCTATTACAAAGAGCAGTTCTTC
j_gene: TRBJ2-7; v_gene: TRBV20-1; d_gene: .; abundance: many; CDR3aa: CSARGTQSYYEQYF; CDR3nt: TGCAGTGCTAGAGGAACCCAATCTTACTACGAGCAGTACTTC
j_gene: TRBJ1-2; v_gene: TRBV7-9; d_gene: .; abundance: few; CDR3aa: CASSPERPLGGYTF; CDR3nt: TGTGCCAGCAGCCCCGAGAGGCCCTTGGGGGGCTACACCTTC
j_gene: TRBJ1-1; v_gene: TRBV3-1; d_gene: .; abundance: few; CDR3aa: CASRSAGVNTEAFF; CDR3nt: TGTGCCAGCAGGTCCGCGGGGGTAAACACTGAAGCTTTCTTT
j_gene: TRBJ2-6; v_gene: TRBV10-1; d_gene: .; abundance: .; CDR3aa: CASREHSSGANVLTF; CDR3nt: TGCGCCAGCAGGGAGCACAGCTCTGGGGCCAACGTCCTGACTTTC
j_gene: TRBJ2-7; v_gene: TRBV5-1; d_gene: TRBD1; abundance: many; CDR3aa: CASSLNGQALAYEQYF; CDR3nt: TGCGCCAGCAGCCTAAACGGACAGGCCTTGGCCTACGAGCAGTACTTC
j_gene: TRBJ1-5; v_gene: TRBV25-1; d_gene: TRBD1; abundance: .; CDR3aa: CASTHHRGLQPQHF; CDR3nt: TGTGCCAGCACCCACCACAGGGGGCTTCAGCCCCAGCATTTT
j_gene: TRBJ1-1; v_gene: TRBV5-6; d_gene: .; abundance: .; CDR3aa: CASSFPLGSEAFF; CDR3nt: TGTGCCAGCAGCTTCCCCCTGGGGAGCGAAGCTTTCTTT
j_gene: TRBJ2-7; v_gene: TRBV27; d_gene: TRBD1; abundance: .; CDR3aa: CASSRLGQGVHEQYF; CDR3nt: TGTGCCAGCAGCCGTCTAGGACAGGGGGTCCACGAGCAGTACTTC
j_gene: TRBJ2-7; v_gene: TRBV5-1; d_gene: .; abundance: few; CDR3aa: CASSPARSISYEQYF; CDR3nt: TGCGCCAGCAGCCCCGCCAGGAGTATATCCTACGAGCAGTACTTC
j_gene: TRBJ2-1; v_gene: TRBV6-1; d_gene: TRBD1; abundance: many; CDR3aa: CASSPQGWTGAYNEQFF; CDR3nt: TGTGCCAGCAGTCCCCAGGGGTGGACAGGAGCCTACAATGAGCAGTTCTTC
j_gene: TRBJ1-4; v_gene: TRBV30; d_gene: TRBD1; abundance: many; CDR3aa: CAWRAGTGGVNEKLFF; CDR3nt: TGTGCCTGGAGGGCCGGGACAGGGGGCGTTAATGAAAAACTGTTTTTT
j_gene: TRBJ2-7; v_gene: TRBV6-2/TRBV6-3; d_gene: TRBD2; abundance: .; CDR3aa: CASSYSTGGVRQYF; CDR3nt: TGTGCCAGCAGTTACTCTACCGGGGGGGTGCGACAGTACTTC